Reported below is one T cell receptor delta chain. The TCRdb protein comes from a much larger clone and disagrees with this DNA's translation at residue 3, likely due to a read error; the protein given here is derived from the DNA. TCRdb repeated clone calling on the multiplex PCR reads with CATT. The table lists some 100,000 delta-chain clones, 1.4% of them singletons. This record belongs to a study of γδ T cells in repeated Plasmodium falciparum infection. Study information: Malaria-naive adults were infected with P. falciparum NF54 four times over around 600 days. Sampling occurred at baseline, pre-infection for selected infections, and 21 days post-infection.

Flow sorting of PBMC yielded separate Vgamma9/Vdelta2+ and Vdelta2-negative gammadelta T cell populations for bulk repertoire analysis. The CDR3 runs to 13 residues. Germline V lookup: CDR1 TSWWSYY, CDR2 QGS. J gave up 8 bases and V 10 bases, and 13 bases lay outside the gene matches. The sample comprised gamma-delta T cells from blood. The J gene is TRDJ1, the V gene TRDV1; TRDD3 matches 7 bases. As TCRdb names no J gene, one was assigned here on the basis of a DNA match to germline. The receptor's source is a pool of human donors (malaria-infected and uninfected, not separated). CDR3 in amino acids: CAPLFPGGSKLIF. The CDR3 nucleotides are TGTGCTCCTTTATTCCCTGGGGGCTCAAAACTCATCTTT.